This TCR beta chain was recorded in a study of shared clonotypes between healthy human individuals. Points from the study as a whole: The sampled material consisted only of blood, and tissue repertoires are likely to differ.

Only Caucasian adults living in Nashville, Tennessee served as donors. Assay execution took place at the deep level. Repertoires were generated with immunoSEQ multiplex PCR, while TCRdb's copy carries only in-frame clones and drops some. The sample lists some 2 million clones; roughly 95% were seen once. With regard to this clone: Its specificity is not known. Other DNA sequences in the sample encode the same CDR3.

Germline V gene sequence: CDR1 SGHAT, CDR2 FQNNGV. The V gene lost 1 base and the J gene lost 3 bases, with 6 bases spanning the gap. The CDR3 covers 13 residues. The sequence derives from a man between 18 and 35 years old in good health. This sequence joins TRBV11-2 and TRBJ1-2; D perhaps matches TRBD1 (5 bases). The sequenced sample consisted of naive CD4+ T cells sorted from blood. Specified subset: CD45RA+ positively selected. CDR3 residues: CASSLAGDYGYTF. In nucleotides, the CDR3 is TGTGCCAGCAGCTTAGCGGGGGACTATGGCTACACCTTC.